The 5 T cell receptor beta chains listed next were all sequenced from one sample in a study of T-cell memory formation after mild COVID-19. TCRdb reanalysed the 5' RACE reads using MiXCR and keeps one entry per CDR3 protein. In the table there are roughly 610,000 distinct CDR3 sequences, around 15% of which are singletons. Sequencing used PBMCs or a T cell subset sorted from them (not recorded which). The receptors were gathered from an adult woman who had mild COVID-19 (a few samples of this study predate the infection). Cell type and time point are not known.

V is TRBV19 and J is TRBJ1-6, with D perhaps matching TRBD1 (5 bases). The CDR3 spans 15 residues. V was shortened by 3 bases and J by 6 bases, with 12 bases between the two germline ends. Germline V gene data show CDR1 as LNHDA and CDR2 as SQIVND (reference sequence). For the CDR3, the DNA is TGTGCCAGTAGTATCGCAGGGAGCGGTAATTCACCCCTCCACTTT. Translating it yields CASSIAGSGNSPLHF.

On this clonotype itself: A junction boundary mismatches the germline segment, possibly from a read error. The gene calls are TRBV12-3 or TRBV12-4 and TRBJ1-5; 7 positions agree with TRBD1. The CDR3 is made up of 18 amino acids. CDR3 sequence: CASSPGRGQGGNFQPQHF. CDR3 sequence (DNA): TGTGCAAGCAGCCCCGGCCGAGGGCAGGGGGGTAATTTCCAGCCCCAGCATTTT.

This clonotype was observed a handful of times. The chain uses TRBV19 and TRBJ2-3; the D call may be TRBD1 or TRBD2 (5 bases each). Germline CDR1 reads LNHDA; CDR2 reads SQIVND (reference sequence). This CDR3 spans 16 amino acids. V was pared by 3 bases and J by 0 bases, with 13 bases between. CDR3 amino acids: CASSIGWGSSTDTQYF. In DNA, the CDR3 is TGTGCCAGTAGTATCGGATGGGGGTCCAGCACAGATACGCAGTATTTT.

This clonotype was recorded a few times. The chain recombines TRBV6-2 or TRBV6-3 with TRBJ1-1; D is unclear. CDR3 size: 14 residues. Between the trimmed V and J ends, which lost 2 bases and 1 base, there was a span of 8 bases. Germline CDR1 MNHEY, CDR2 SVGEGT. The CDR3 sequence: CASSYLTRNTEAFF. For the CDR3, the DNA is TGTGCCAGCAGTTACCTCACTAGGAACACTGAAGCTTTCTTT.

There are a few counts of this clonotype. The V call is TRBV18, the J call TRBJ2-1; 7 bases are shared with TRBD1. The CDR3 consists of 14 residues. V lost 4 bases to trimming and J lost 5 bases; unmatched junction nucleotides: 5. Germline CDR1 KGHSH, CDR2 LQKENI. This CDR3 is CASSLGQIHNEQFF. The CDR3 DNA follows: TGTGCCAGCTCACTGGGACAGATCCACAATGAGCAGTTCTTC.